The entry below describes one T cell receptor beta chain. This sample was taken from a study of somatic mutations in cytotoxic T cells in rheumatoid arthritis. The assay was immunoSEQ multiplex PCR, and TCRdb's table has in-frame clones only and misses some. Of about 14,000 clones listed, 77% are singletons. Source material: CD8+ T cells sorted from blood. This receptor was identified in an adult with rheumatoid arthritis.

The CDR3 nucleotides are TGTGCCAGCAGCCGATCTGGGACAAACTCCTACAATGAGCAGTTCTTC. Translated, it gives CASSRSGTNSYNEQFF. The chain uses TRBV7-9 and TRBJ2-1, with TRBD1 as a possible D gene (6 bases). Germline V CDR1 and CDR2: SEHNR, FQNEAQ (reference sequence). Trimming left V 5 bases short and J 0 bases short, with 14 bases between. The CDR3 runs 16 residues.